This is a list of T cell receptor beta chains from one sample in a study of CD8 T cells in ankylosing spondylitis. One entry per CDR3 protein results from TCRdb running MiXCR on the 5' RACE reads. The data contain a few hundred thousand distinct CDR3 sequences, over 15% of them seen just once; the ten biggest clones take up under 8.5%. Specimen: blood, either unsorted or a sorted T cell fraction (not recorded which). The source is a male donor with ankylosing spondylitis or in good health (not recorded which). CDR3s include the opening cysteine and the closing phenylalanine or tryptophan. The D gene is left open where the match is weak. Expanded clones get a size class; other rows say once, few or many, or leave the size out.

V gene	clone size	J gene	D gene	CDR3 DNA	CDR3 protein
TRBV5-1	few	TRBJ1-1	NA	TGCGCCAGCAGCCCCAGGACATCGAACACTGAAGCTTTCTTT	CASSPRTSNTEAFF
TRBV5-1	NA	TRBJ2-3	TRBD2	TGCGCCAGCGCGCCCATAGCGGGAAGCACAGATACGCAGTATTTT	CASAPIAGSTDTQYF
TRBV5-1	NA	TRBJ2-6	NA	TGCGCCAGCAGCTTGCGACCCACAGGGTCCGGGGCCAACGTCCTGACTTTC	CASSLRPTGSGANVLTF
TRBV10-3	NA	TRBJ2-3	TRBD1	TGTGCCACCGCTGGGACAGGGGGAACAGATACGCAGTATTTT	CATAGTGGTDTQYF
TRBV28	few	TRBJ2-1	NA	TGTGCCAGCAGTTTATGGGGTGAGCAGTTCTTC	CASSLWGEQFF
TRBV5-1	NA	TRBJ1-1	NA	TGCGCCAGCAGCTTGGTTTCGGAGTCGGGTACTGAAGCTTTCTTT	CASSLVSESGTEAFF
TRBV10-3	few	TRBJ2-5	NA	TGTGCCATCAGTCAGGACAGCCCCCGCGAGACCCAGTACTTC	CAISQDSPRETQYF
TRBV9	few	TRBJ2-1	TRBD2	TGTGCCAGCAGCCCCCGGGTAGCGGGAGGCAATGAGCAGTTCTTC	CASSPRVAGGNEQFF
TRBV20-1	many	TRBJ2-1	TRBD2	TGCAGTGCTGGGACTAGCGGGATAGAGCAGTTCTTC	CSAGTSGIEQFF
TRBV30	few	TRBJ2-2	NA	TGTGCCTGGACGGGGGTCGGGGAGCTGTTTTTT	CAWTGVGELFF
TRBV29-1	few	TRBJ2-5	NA	TGCAGCGTGGGCTTGGGCGACGGAAAGACCCAGTACTTC	CSVGLGDGKTQYF
TRBV6-5	few	TRBJ1-4	TRBD1	TGTGCCAGCAGTTACACCGGGACAGGGGGCGCGGAAAAACTGTTTTTT	CASSYTGTGGAEKLFF
TRBV7-3	few	TRBJ2-2	NA	TGTGCCAGCAGCTCCCAAAAGATCGGGGCCCTTAACACCGGGGAGCTGTTTTTT	CASSSQKIGALNTGELFF
TRBV5-1	NA	TRBJ2-3	TRBD1	TGCGCCAGCAGCCGAGGGACAGGGTCTTCAGATACGCAGTATTTT	CASSRGTGSSDTQYF
TRBV4-1	NA	TRBJ2-1	TRBD2	TGCGCCAGCAGCCCGGCTGGGCGGGAGTACAATGAGCAGTTCTTC	CASSPAGREYNEQFF
TRBV5-4	many	TRBJ2-1	TRBD1	TGTGCCAGCAGCCCCTCGGGACAGGGGGAACATGAGCAGTTCTTC	CASSPSGQGEHEQFF
TRBV25-1	few	TRBJ1-6	NA	TGTGCCAGCAGTGACTCCTGGGCCGGGAATTCACCCCTCCACTTT	CASSDSWAGNSPLHF
TRBV7-3	NA	TRBJ2-2	NA	TGTGCCAGCAGCACCGGGTGGGGGGCCGGGGAGCTGTTTTTT	CASSTGWGAGELFF
TRBV29-1	NA	TRBJ1-3	NA	TGCAGCGTTCAGTCAGGGTCAGCTGGAAACACCATATATTTT	CSVQSGSAGNTIYF
TRBV7-8	NA	TRBJ1-4	NA	TGTGCCAGCAGCTTACGCCGGGACAACGAAAAACTGTTTTTT	CASSLRRDNEKLFF
TRBV20-1	NA	TRBJ2-2	NA	TGCAGTGCTGACACTGGCGGGGTCCTCACCGGGGAGCTGTTTTTT	CSADTGGVLTGELFF
TRBV10-2	many	TRBJ2-3	TRBD2	TGCGCCAGCAGTGAATTCCGGGAGGGCACAGATACGCAGTATTTT	CASSEFREGTDTQYF
TRBV5-1	NA	TRBJ2-1	NA	TGCGCCAGCAGCACCCCGGCCGATGAGCAGTTCTTC	CASSTPADEQFF
TRBV10-2	many	TRBJ1-1	NA	TGCGCCAGCAGTGATGTAGCACTCACTGAAGCTTTCTTT	CASSDVALTEAFF
TRBV6-5	few	TRBJ1-5	TRBD1	TGTGCCAGCAGTTACGGACAGGGGGCAATCAATCAGCCCCAGCATTTT	CASSYGQGAINQPQHF
TRBV12-3/TRBV12-4	few	TRBJ2-5	TRBD2	TGTGCCAGCACCCCCAGCGGGGGGTACCAAGAGACCCAGTACTTC	CASTPSGGYQETQYF
TRBV5-1	many	TRBJ2-5	NA	TGCGCCAGCAACTTGGACACACAAGAGACCCAGTACTTC	CASNLDTQETQYF
TRBV2	NA	TRBJ1-3	TRBD1	TGTGCCAGCGCGGGACAGGGTGTTGGAAACACCATATATTTT	CASAGQGVGNTIYF
TRBV18	few	TRBJ2-1	NA	TGTGCCAGCTCACAGTACACGCCGGATGAGCAGTTCTTC	CASSQYTPDEQFF
TRBV2	few	TRBJ2-5	NA	TGTGCCAGCAGCGAGGGGGGACAGACCCAGTACTTC	CASSEGGQTQYF
TRBV9	few	TRBJ2-5	NA	TGTGCCAGCAGCGTAGGGGGTAGATCAGAGACCCAGTACTTC	CASSVGGRSETQYF
TRBV7-6	NA	TRBJ2-3	TRBD2	TGTGCCAGCAGCTTAGGGGTAGCGGGGAGCACAGATACGCAGTATTTT	CASSLGVAGSTDTQYF
TRBV20-1	many	TRBJ1-2	TRBD1	TGCAGTGCTAGAGCCGCCGGACAGGGGGGCTATGGCTACACCTTC	CSARAAGQGGYGYTF